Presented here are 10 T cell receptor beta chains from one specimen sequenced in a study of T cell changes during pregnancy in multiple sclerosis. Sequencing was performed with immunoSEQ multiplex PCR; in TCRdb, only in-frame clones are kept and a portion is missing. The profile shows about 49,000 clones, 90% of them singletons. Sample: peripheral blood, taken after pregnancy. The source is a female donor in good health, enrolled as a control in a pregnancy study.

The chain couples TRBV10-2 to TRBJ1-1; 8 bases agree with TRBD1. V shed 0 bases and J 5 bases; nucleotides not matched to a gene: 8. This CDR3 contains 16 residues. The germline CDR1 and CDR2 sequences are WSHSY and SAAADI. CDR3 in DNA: TGCGCCAGCAGTGAGTCGAGGTCCAGGGGGCTGACTGAAGCTTTCTTT. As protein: CASSESRSRGLTEAFF.

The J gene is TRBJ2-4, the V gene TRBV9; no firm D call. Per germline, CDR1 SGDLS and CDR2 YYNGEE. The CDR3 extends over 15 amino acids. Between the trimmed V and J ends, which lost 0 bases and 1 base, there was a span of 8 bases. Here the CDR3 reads CASSVESSAKNIQYF. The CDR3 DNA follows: TGTGCCAGCAGCGTAGAGAGTTCTGCCAAAAACATTCAGTACTTC. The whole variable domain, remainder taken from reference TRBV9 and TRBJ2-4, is DSGVTQTPKHLITATGQRVTLRCSPRSGDLSVYWYQQSLDQGLQFLIQYYNGEERAKGNILERFSAQQFPDLHSELNLSSLELGDSALYFCASSVESSAKNIQYFGAGTRLSVL.

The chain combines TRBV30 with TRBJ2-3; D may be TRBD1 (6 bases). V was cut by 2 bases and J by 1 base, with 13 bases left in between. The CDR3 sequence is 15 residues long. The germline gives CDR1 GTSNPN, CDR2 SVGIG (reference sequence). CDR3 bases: TGTGCCTGGAGTTCCCCGGGACAAGGCACAGATACGCAGTATTTT. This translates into CAWSSPGQGTDTQYF.

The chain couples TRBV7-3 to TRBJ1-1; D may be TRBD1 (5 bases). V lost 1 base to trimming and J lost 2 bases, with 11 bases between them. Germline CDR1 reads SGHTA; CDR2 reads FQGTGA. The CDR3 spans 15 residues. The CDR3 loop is CASSLKAGPNTEAFF. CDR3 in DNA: TGTGCCAGCAGCTTAAAGGCAGGGCCTAACACTGAAGCTTTCTTT.

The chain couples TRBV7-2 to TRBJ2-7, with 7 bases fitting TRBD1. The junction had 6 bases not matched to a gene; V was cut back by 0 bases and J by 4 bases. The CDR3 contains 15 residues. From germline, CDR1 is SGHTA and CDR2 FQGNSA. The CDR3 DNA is TGTGCCAGCAGCTTAGCCGGACAGGTGGGATACGAGCAGTACTTC. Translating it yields CASSLAGQVGYEQYF.

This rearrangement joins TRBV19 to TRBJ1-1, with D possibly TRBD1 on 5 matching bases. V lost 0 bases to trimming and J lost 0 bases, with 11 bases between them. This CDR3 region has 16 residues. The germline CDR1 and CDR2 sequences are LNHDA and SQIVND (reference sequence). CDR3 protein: CASSIDNRRMNTEAFF. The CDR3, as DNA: TGTGCCAGTAGTATAGATAACAGGCGCATGAACACTGAAGCTTTCTTT.

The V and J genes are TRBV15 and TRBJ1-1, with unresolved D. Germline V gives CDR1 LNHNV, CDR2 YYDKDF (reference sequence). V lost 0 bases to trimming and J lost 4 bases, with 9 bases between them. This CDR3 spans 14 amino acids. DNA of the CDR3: TGTGCCACCAGCAGAGATTCAGGTGGCACTGAAGCTTTCTTT. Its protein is CATSRDSGGTEAFF.

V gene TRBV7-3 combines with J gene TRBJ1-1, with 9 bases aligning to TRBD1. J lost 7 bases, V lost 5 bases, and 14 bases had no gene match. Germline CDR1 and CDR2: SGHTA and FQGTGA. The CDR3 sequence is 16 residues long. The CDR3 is CASSPGQGWVTSEAFF. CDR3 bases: TGTGCCAGCAGCCCCGGACAGGGGTGGGTTACGAGTGAAGCTTTCTTT.

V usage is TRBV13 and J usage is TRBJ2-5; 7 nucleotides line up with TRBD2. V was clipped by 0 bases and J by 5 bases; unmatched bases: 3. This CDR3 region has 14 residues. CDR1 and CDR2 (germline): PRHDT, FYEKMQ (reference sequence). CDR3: CASSLGRGSETQYF. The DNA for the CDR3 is TGTGCCAGCAGCTTAGGGCGCGGGAGTGAGACCCAGTACTTC.

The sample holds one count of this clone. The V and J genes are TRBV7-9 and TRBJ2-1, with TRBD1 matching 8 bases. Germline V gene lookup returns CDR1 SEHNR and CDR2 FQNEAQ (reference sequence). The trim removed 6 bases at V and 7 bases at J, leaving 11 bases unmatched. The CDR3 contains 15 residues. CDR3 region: CASRQGVQIENEQFF. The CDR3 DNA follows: TGTGCCAGCAGACAGGGGGTACAGATTGAGAATGAGCAGTTCTTC.